The 10 T cell receptor beta chains below all came from one sample that was sequenced in a study of blood T cell repertoires in COVID-19. The protocol was immunoSEQ multiplex PCR, while the TCRdb copy is restricted to in-frame clones and leaves out a portion. The data hold 61,000 or so clones, with 70% to 85% observed a single time. The sample taken for sequencing was peripheral blood. All receptors derive from a woman aged 70-85 years with acute or convalescent COVID-19.

This clone was seen only once. The chain uses TRBV5-4 and TRBJ2-1, with TRBD2 matching over 8 bases. The CDR3 runs to 16 residues. The V gene's germline CDR1 is SGHNT and CDR2 YYREEE (reference sequence). Unmatched junction bases numbered 9, after V lost 0 bases and J lost 7 bases. The CDR3: CASSLGSGGPLNEQFF. CDR3 nucleotides: TGTGCCAGCAGCTTGGGTTCGGGGGGGCCTTTGAATGAGCAGTTCTTC.

V is TRBV25-1 and J is TRBJ1-4, with 10 bases identical to TRBD1. There are 15 residues in the CDR3. V shed 1 base, J shed 6 bases, and the junction held 2 bases outside the gene matches. The germline CDR1 and CDR2 sequences are MGHDK and SYGVNS. CDR3 DNA sequence: TGTGCCAGCAGTGAATCGGGGACAGGGGATGAAAAACTGTTTTTT. Amino acids: CASSESGTGDEKLFF.

The chain joins TRBV7-2 to TRBJ2-3, with D uncertain. Germline lookup yields CDR1 SGHTA and CDR2 FQGNSA. V dropped 1 base and J dropped 3 bases, with 17 bases sitting between them. This CDR3 contains 17 residues. CDR3 loop: CASSLGLDTQGTDTQYF. The CDR3 DNA follows: TGTGCCAGCAGCTTAGGGTTAGACACCCAAGGAACAGATACGCAGTATTTT.

This clone was observed a single time. The rearrangement links TRBV14 to TRBJ2-3; D may be TRBD1 (6 bases). The V end was cut by 4 bases, the J end by 0 bases, with 14 bases between. Germline assignment: CDR1 SGHDN and CDR2 FVKESK. There are 16 residues in the CDR3. CDR3 protein: CASSPPGTSSTDTQYF. In DNA form, the CDR3 reads TGTGCCAGCAGCCCACCCGGGACATCTAGCACAGATACGCAGTATTTT.

V and J are TRBV19 and TRBJ2-6; 9 nucleotides agree with TRBD1. The junction had 7 bases not matched to a gene; V was cut back by 5 bases and J by 2 bases. Germline V gives CDR1 LNHDA, CDR2 SQIVND (reference sequence). The CDR3 is made up of 17 amino acids. This CDR3 is CASSDPGQGAGANVLTF. The CDR3 nucleotides are TGTGCCAGTAGTGATCCGGGACAGGGAGCTGGGGCCAACGTCCTGACTTTC. Drawing the rest from reference TRBV19 and TRBJ2-6, the complete variable domain is DGGITQSPKYLFRKEGQNVTLSCEQNLNHDAMYWYRQDPGQGLRLIYYSQIVNDFQKGDIAEGYSVSREKKESFPLTVTSAQKNPTAFYLCASSDPGQGAGANVLTFGAGSRLTVL.

V and J are TRBV5-6 and TRBJ2-7; no clear D. V was clipped by 5 bases and J by 4 bases, with 7 bases between them. The CDR3 spans 11 residues. The germline V gene has CDR1 SGHDT and CDR2 YYEEEE. This CDR3 is CASSREYEQYF. CDR3 in DNA: TGTGCCAGCAGTCGTGAGTACGAGCAGTACTTC.

V is TRBV12-3 or TRBV12-4 and J is TRBJ1-1; D might be TRBD1 (6 bases). The CDR3 consists of 13 residues. V lost 6 bases and J 3 bases, leaving 11 bases between the germline ends. The CDR3 region is CASRPTGYTEAFF. The CDR3 region has the DNA TGTGCCAGCAGACCTACAGGGTACACTGAAGCTTTCTTT.

This clone came up once. The chain carries TRBV3-1 (or the pseudogene TRBV3-2) and TRBJ1-2; D is perhaps TRBD1 (5 bases). This CDR3 comprises 14 residues. Trimming took 4 bases from V and 4 from J, leaving 13 bases between them. CDR1 and CDR2 (germline): LGHDT, YNNKEL (reference sequence). In nucleotides, the CDR3 is TGTGCCAGCAGCCCCGCTGACAGCCGCTATGGCTACACCTTC. Protein: CASSPADSRYGYTF.

This chain connects TRBV7-3 to TRBJ2-1, with D perhaps TRBD2 (5 bases). The V end lost 4 bases, the J end lost 7 bases, and 17 bases lay between the germline ends. CDR1 is SGHTA, CDR2 FQGTGA, per germline. The CDR3 contains 15 residues. The DNA of the CDR3 is TGTGCCAGCAGCTCAAAACCCGGGGTGTTGAATGAGCAGTTCTTC. Protein: CASSSKPGVLNEQFF.

V is TRBV7-2 and J is TRBJ1-1, with 10 bases that match TRBD1. The trim removed 5 bases at V and 4 bases at J, leaving 13 bases unmatched. The germline V gene has CDR1 SGHTA and CDR2 FQGNSA. This CDR3 spans 17 amino acids. The CDR3 nucleotides are TGTGCCAGCAGCCCGACTCCGGGACAGGGGCAGGGCACTGAAGCTTTCTTT. Residues: CASSPTPGQGQGTEAFF. Full variable domain (rest looked up from reference TRBV7-2 and TRBJ1-1): GAGVSQSPSNKVTEKGKDVELRCDPISGHTALYWYRQSLGQGLEFLIYFQGNSAPDKSGLPSDRFSAERTGGSVSTLTIQRTQQEDSAVYLCASSPTPGQGQGTEAFFGQGTRLTVV.